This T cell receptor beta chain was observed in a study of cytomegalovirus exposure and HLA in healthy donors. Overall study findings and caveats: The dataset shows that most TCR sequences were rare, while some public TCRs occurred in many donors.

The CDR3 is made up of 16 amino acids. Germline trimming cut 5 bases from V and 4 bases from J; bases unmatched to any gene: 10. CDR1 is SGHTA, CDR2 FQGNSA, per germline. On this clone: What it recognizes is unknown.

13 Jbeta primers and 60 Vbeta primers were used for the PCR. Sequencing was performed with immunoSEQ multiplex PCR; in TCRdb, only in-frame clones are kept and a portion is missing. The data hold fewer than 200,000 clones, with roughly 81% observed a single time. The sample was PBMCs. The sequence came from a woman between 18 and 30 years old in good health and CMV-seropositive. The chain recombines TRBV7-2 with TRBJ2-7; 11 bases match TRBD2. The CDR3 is CASSPAVGTSGYEQYF. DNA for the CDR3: TGTGCCAGCAGCCCAGCCGTGGGGACTAGCGGATACGAGCAGTACTTC.